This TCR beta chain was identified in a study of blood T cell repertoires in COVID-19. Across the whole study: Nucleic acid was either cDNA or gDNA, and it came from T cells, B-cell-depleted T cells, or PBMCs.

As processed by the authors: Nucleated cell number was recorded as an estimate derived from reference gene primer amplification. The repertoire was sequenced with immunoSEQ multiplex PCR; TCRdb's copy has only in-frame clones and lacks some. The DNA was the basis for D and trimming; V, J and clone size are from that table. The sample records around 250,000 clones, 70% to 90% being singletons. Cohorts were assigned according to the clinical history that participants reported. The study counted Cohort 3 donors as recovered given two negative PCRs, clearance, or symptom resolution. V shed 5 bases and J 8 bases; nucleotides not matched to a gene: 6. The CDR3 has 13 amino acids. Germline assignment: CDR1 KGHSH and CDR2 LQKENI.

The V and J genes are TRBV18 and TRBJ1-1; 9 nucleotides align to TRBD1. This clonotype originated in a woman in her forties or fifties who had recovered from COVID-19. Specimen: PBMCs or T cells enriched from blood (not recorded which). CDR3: CASSLDRGDEAFF. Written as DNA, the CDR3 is TGTGCCAGCTCATTGGACAGGGGTGACGAAGCTTTCTTT.